Listed here are 21 T cell receptor beta chains from one sample, sequenced in a study of blood T cell repertoires in COVID-19. Generated by immunoSEQ multiplex PCR, the TCRdb table keeps only in-frame clones and is missing some. The sample consists of roughly 220,000 clones, approximately 92% of them appearing once. Sequencing input: PBMCs or T cells enriched from blood (not recorded which). The source is a young woman in a cohort exposed to, infected with or recovered from COVID-19 (not recorded which).

The genes are TRBV7-3 and TRBJ2-3; D might be TRBD2 (6 bases). Germline values: CDR1 SGHTA, CDR2 FQGTGA. Trimming shortened V by 2 bases and J by 2 bases, and 14 bases separated the two germline ends. The CDR3 runs to 16 residues. The CDR3 DNA sequence: TGTGCCAGCAGCTTAGGGCGGGACCCCCCCACAGATACGCAGTATTTT. Amino acid sequence: CASSLGRDPPTDTQYF.

The J gene is TRBJ1-6, the V gene TRBV5-1; the match to TRBD1 covers 9 bases. The CDR3 covers 15 residues. Looked up from germline, CDR1 is SGHRS and CDR2 is YFSETQ. The trim removed 4 bases at V and 7 bases at J, leaving 6 bases unmatched. The CDR3 sequence: CASSETGTGNSPLHF. The CDR3 bases are TGCGCCAGCAGCGAGACAGGGACAGGGAATTCACCCCTCCACTTT.

The chain recombines TRBV15 with TRBJ2-2, with 10 bases that match TRBD2. The CDR3 has 19 amino acids. Looked up from germline, CDR1 is LNHNV and CDR2 is YYDKDF (reference sequence). V gave up 5 bases and J gave up 3 bases; unmatched junction bases: 15. The CDR3 nucleotides read TGTGCCACCAGCTTCCCGGGGCTAGCGGGAGTTCGAGACACCGGGGAGCTGTTTTTT. Encoded protein: CATSFPGLAGVRDTGELFF.

The J gene is TRBJ1-1, the V gene TRBV7-6, with 10 bases that match TRBD1. The CDR3 is made up of 16 amino acids. Looked up from germline, CDR1 is SGHVS and CDR2 is FNYEAQ. V trimming: 2 bases; J trimming: 1 base; junction bases outside the gene matches: 4. As DNA, the CDR3 is TGTGCCAGCAGCTTATGGGGGACAGGGGCGAACACTGAAGCTTTCTTT. Its translation is CASSLWGTGANTEAFF.

The rearrangement uses TRBV11-2 and TRBJ1-6; 7 nucleotides agree with TRBD1. Germline loops: CDR1 SGHAT, CDR2 FQNNGV. The CDR3 runs 15 residues. Germline trimming cut 6 bases from V and 7 bases from J; bases unmatched to any gene: 9. CDR3 region: CASSPIQGNNSPLHF. The CDR3 DNA is TGTGCCAGCAGTCCAATACAGGGGAACAATTCACCCCTCCACTTT. The whole variable domain, remainder taken from reference TRBV11-2 and TRBJ1-6, is EAGVAQSPRYKIIEKRQSVAFWCNPISGHATLYWYQQILGQGPKLLIQFQNNGVVDDSQLPKDRFSAERLKGVDSTLKIQPAKLEDSAVYLCASSPIQGNNSPLHFGNGTRLTVT.

This clone was observed a handful of times. The rearrangement uses TRBV5-1 and TRBJ1-2, with 10 bases identical to TRBD1. Looked up from germline, CDR1 is SGHRS and CDR2 is YFSETQ. The CDR3 runs 14 residues. V gave up 3 bases and J gave up 7 bases; unmatched junction bases: 6. The CDR3 nucleotides are TGCGCCAGCAGCTCGGGACAGGGGTTTGGTGGCTACACCTTC. This gives the protein CASSSGQGFGGYTF.

The V and J genes are TRBV28 and TRBJ1-1; no definite D call. The germline CDR1 and CDR2 sequences are MDHEN and SYDVKM. V was clipped by 3 bases and J by 2 bases, with 13 bases between them. The CDR3 is made up of 15 amino acids. The CDR3 sequence is CASSFEGRPNTEAFF. The CDR3 DNA reads as TGTGCCAGCAGTTTTGAGGGCAGACCAAACACTGAAGCTTTCTTT.

The V and J genes are TRBV7-8 and TRBJ2-7; D not certain. With 5 bases removed from V and 3 bases from J, the gap between germline ends came to 5 bases. This CDR3 spans 11 amino acids. Germline V gives CDR1 SGHVS, CDR2 FQNEAQ. The CDR3 nucleotides read TGTGCCAGCAGCCCCAGCTACGAGCAGTACTTC. Amino acid sequence: CASSPSYEQYF. Together with reference TRBV7-8 and TRBJ2-7, the CDR3 gives the full variable domain: GAGVSQSPRYKVAKRGQDVALRCDPISGHVSLFWYQQALGQGPEFLTYFQNEAQLDKSGLPSDRFFAERPEGSVSTLKIQRTQQEDSAVYLCASSPSYEQYFGPGTRLTVT.

In the case of this clone: The junction shows a germline mismatch at one end, possibly a read error. The V call is TRBV24-1, the J call TRBJ1-3, with a possible D match to TRBD1 (6 bases). Germline CDR1 KGHDR, CDR2 SFDVKD. CDR3 size: 15 residues. In nucleotides, the CDR3 is TGTGCCACCAGTGATTTGGGTCCTTTCGTGAAGCCAGGGGTTTTT. Its translation: CATSDLGPFVKPGVF.

The gene calls are TRBV25-1 and TRBJ2-5; D remains unclear. The germline CDR1 and CDR2 sequences are MGHDK and SYGVNS. V lost 3 bases and J lost 7, with 6 bases in between. The CDR3 runs 11 residues. The CDR3 loop is CASSESGTQYF. CDR3 DNA: TGTGCCAGCAGTGAGTCGGGGACCCAGTACTTC.

The chain recombines TRBV18 with TRBJ1-2, with 10 bases that match TRBD1. This CDR3 comprises 16 residues. Germline values: CDR1 KGHSH, CDR2 LQKENI. Trimming cost V 5 bases and J 5 bases; bases outside gene matches: 11. CDR3 residues: CASSTGQGGPLYGYTF. The CDR3 nucleotides read TGTGCCAGCTCAACCGGACAGGGGGGTCCCCTTTATGGCTACACCTTC.

In this sample, this clone turned up a few times. The rearrangement uses TRBV5-4 and TRBJ2-1; TRBD2 is a possible D gene (6 bases). V lost 4 bases and J 4 bases, leaving 21 bases between the germline ends. This CDR3 is 17 amino acids long. CDR1 and CDR2 from the germline V gene are SGHNT and YYREEE (reference sequence). CDR3 amino acids: CASSPGAGWTAYNEQFF. The CDR3 DNA reads as TGTGCCAGCAGCCCCGGGGCGGGGTGGACTGCATACAATGAGCAGTTCTTC.

The chain links TRBV5-1 to TRBJ2-1; D possibly corresponds to TRBD1 (5 bases). V was trimmed by 2 bases and J by 2 bases, leaving 14 bases between them. The germline gives CDR1 SGHRS, CDR2 YFSETQ. The CDR3 covers 16 residues. The CDR3 DNA is TGCGCCAGCAGCTTAGAGGCGGCAGGGCCCTACAATGAGCAGTTCTTC. Translating it yields CASSLEAAGPYNEQFF.

This clone was seen a single time. The chain links TRBV6-5 to TRBJ1-2; possible D gene TRBD1, 5 bases. The CDR3 spans 13 residues. CDR1 is MNHEY, CDR2 SVGAGI, per germline. V lost 6 bases to trimming and J lost 8 bases, with 16 bases between them. This CDR3 reads CASRTESYEGYTF. The DNA of the CDR3 is TGTGCCAGCAGGACAGAGTCCTATGAGGGCTACACCTTC.

This chain uses TRBV9 with TRBJ1-1; the D gene is possibly TRBD1 (5 bases). This CDR3 spans 15 amino acids. Germline V gene sequence: CDR1 SGDLS, CDR2 YYNGEE. Trimming cost V 0 bases and J 1 base, with 10 bases left between them. The CDR3 region is CASSVGWGSNTEAFF. The CDR3 DNA is TGTGCCAGCAGCGTAGGGTGGGGCTCGAACACTGAAGCTTTCTTT.

The CDR3 DNA follows: TGTGCCAGCAGCGGTAATTCTAACTATGGCTACACCTTC. It translates to CASSGNSNYGYTF. The gene calls are TRBV2 and TRBJ1-2; D remains ambiguous. The V gene lost 6 bases and the J gene lost 0 bases, with 8 bases spanning the gap. Germline values: CDR1 SNHLY, CDR2 FYNNEI. The CDR3 sequence is 13 residues long.

This chain links TRBV9 with TRBJ2-7, with TRBD2 matching 10 bases. CDR3 length: 17 amino acids. Germline lookup yields CDR1 SGDLS and CDR2 YYNGEE. V shed 0 bases and J 2 bases; nucleotides not matched to a gene: 8. The CDR3 spells CASSVDSSGGYTYEQYF. The CDR3 DNA follows: TGTGCCAGCAGCGTAGATTCTAGCGGGGGATATACCTACGAGCAGTACTTC.

J is TRBJ2-1 and V is TRBV5-1, with D possibly being TRBD2 (5 bases). The V end lost 0 bases, the J end lost 6 bases, and 13 bases lay between the germline ends. CDR1 is SGHRS, CDR2 YFSETQ, per germline. The CDR3 runs to 15 residues. Here the CDR3 reads CASSLAGGLGNEQFF. CDR3 DNA sequence: TGCGCCAGCAGCTTGGCAGGCGGGCTGGGCAATGAGCAGTTCTTC.

The chain links TRBV10-3 to TRBJ2-2; TRBD1 matches at 10 bases. There are 15 residues in the CDR3. The germline gives CDR1 ENHRY, CDR2 SYGVKD. CDR3 in DNA: TGTGTTTCTAAACGGGACAGGGGATCTAGCGGGGAGCTGTTTTTT. Encoded protein: CVSKRDRGSSGELFF.

V usage is TRBV18 and J usage is TRBJ1-1; D is uncertain. The V end lost 2 bases, the J end lost 7 bases, and 14 bases lay between the germline ends. This CDR3 spans 14 amino acids. Germline lookup yields CDR1 KGHSH and CDR2 LQKENI. The CDR3, as DNA: TGTGCCAGCTCACCAGACGGGAACTCCGGTGAAGCTTTCTTT. Its protein product is CASSPDGNSGEAFF.

The chain links TRBV5-1 to TRBJ2-3; 9 bases are shared with TRBD2. This CDR3 is built from 17 residues. The junction had 13 bases not matched to a gene; V was cut back by 4 bases and J by 4 bases. Germline CDR1 is SGHRS and CDR2 is YFSETQ. CDR3 DNA sequence: TGCGCCAGCAGCATTGAGACTAGCGGCCAGGGACCAGATACGCAGTATTTT. Its translation is CASSIETSGQGPDTQYF.